These T cell receptor beta chains were read from a single sample in a study of PD-1 blockade in classical Hodgkin lymphoma. The data were produced by immunoSEQ multiplex PCR, yet TCRdb's version contains in-frame clones alone and is incomplete. The sample carries tens of thousands of clones, around 94% recorded once. The sample consisted of peripheral blood mononuclear cells (PBMCs). The origin of the receptors is a human donor with classical Hodgkin lymphoma. CDR3s include the opening cysteine and the closing phenylalanine or tryptophan. A D gene is named only where the DNA matches it firmly. Size is stated for part of the rows, as once, few or many counts, or as a class when the clone is expanded.

j_call: TRBJ2-7
clone_size: NA
d_call: NA
v_call: TRBV7-2
cdr3_aa: CASSPAYEQYF
cdr3_nt: TGTGCCAGCAGCCCCGCCTACGAGCAGTACTTC

j_call: TRBJ2-5
clone_size: NA
d_call: NA
v_call: TRBV27
cdr3_aa: CASSPDSAGETQYF
cdr3_nt: TGTGCCAGCAGTCCCGACTCCGCTGGCGAGACCCAGTACTTC

j_call: TRBJ2-2
clone_size: NA
d_call: NA
v_call: TRBV5-5
cdr3_aa: CASSLELTNTGELFF
cdr3_nt: TGTGCCAGCAGCTTGGAACTGACGAACACCGGGGAGCTGTTTTTT

j_call: TRBJ1-5
clone_size: NA
d_call: NA
v_call: TRBV15
cdr3_aa: CATSRRESNQPQHF
cdr3_nt: TGTGCCACCAGCAGACGAGAGAGCAATCAGCCCCAGCATTTT

j_call: TRBJ2-7
clone_size: NA
d_call: TRBD2
v_call: TRBV23-1
cdr3_aa: CASIRTSGTRYEQYF
cdr3_nt: TGCGCCAGCATCCGGACTAGCGGGACAAGGTACGAGCAGTACTTC

j_call: TRBJ2-1
clone_size: NA
d_call: NA
v_call: TRBV28
cdr3_aa: CASSLSSIGTLGYNEQFF
cdr3_nt: TGTGCCAGCAGTTTATCCAGTATCGGGACTCTAGGCTACAATGAGCAGTTCTTC

j_call: TRBJ1-1
clone_size: NA
d_call: NA
v_call: TRBV4-3
cdr3_aa: CASSHSDRRNTEAFF
cdr3_nt: TGCGCCAGCAGCCATTCAGACAGGAGGAACACTGAAGCTTTCTTT

j_call: TRBJ2-4
clone_size: NA
d_call: NA
v_call: TRBV14
cdr3_aa: CASSRWRVGTSRNTKNIQYF
cdr3_nt: TGTGCCAGCAGCCGGTGGAGGGTTGGAACCTCGCGAAATACCAAAAACATTCAGTACTTC

j_call: TRBJ2-3
clone_size: NA
d_call: TRBD2
v_call: TRBV7-9
cdr3_aa: CASSLGLERGRPYF
cdr3_nt: TGTGCCAGCAGCTTGGGACTAGAAAGGGGAAGGCCGTATTTT

j_call: TRBJ2-1
clone_size: NA
d_call: NA
v_call: TRBV15
cdr3_aa: CATRRRVANEQFF
cdr3_nt: TGTGCCACCAGGCGTCGTGTGGCAAATGAGCAGTTCTTC

j_call: TRBJ1-4
clone_size: once
d_call: NA
v_call: TRBV7-9
cdr3_aa: CASSLVTNEKLFF
cdr3_nt: TGTGCCAGCAGCTTAGTTACGAATGAAAAACTGTTTTTT

j_call: TRBJ2-3
clone_size: NA
d_call: NA
v_call: TRBV2
cdr3_aa: CASAPTDTQYF
cdr3_nt: TGTGCCTCCGCTCCTACAGATACGCAGTATTTT

j_call: TRBJ2-7
clone_size: once
d_call: NA
v_call: TRBV27
cdr3_aa: CASSLARGYEQYF
cdr3_nt: TGTGCCAGCAGTTTAGCCAGGGGCTACGAGCAGTACTTC

j_call: TRBJ2-3
clone_size: once
d_call: TRBD2
v_call: TRBV7-9
cdr3_aa: CASSLPAGGSDTQYF
cdr3_nt: TGTGCCAGCAGCTTGCCAGCGGGAGGCTCAGATACGCAGTATTTT

j_call: TRBJ2-5
clone_size: once
d_call: NA
v_call: TRBV5-1
cdr3_aa: CASSPERRKETQYF
cdr3_nt: TGCGCCAGCAGCCCGGAACGGCGGAAAGAGACCCAGTACTTC

j_call: TRBJ2-2
clone_size: NA
d_call: TRBD1
v_call: TRBV4-3
cdr3_aa: CASSQDRGQGSGGELFF
cdr3_nt: TGCGCCAGCAGCCAAGATAGGGGACAGGGAAGTGGCGGGGAGCTGTTTTTT

j_call: TRBJ1-2
clone_size: NA
d_call: NA
v_call: TRBV5-5
cdr3_aa: CASSLLAGPLIF
cdr3_nt: TGTGCCAGCAGCCTCCTGGCAGGGCCTCTTATCTTC

j_call: TRBJ1-1
clone_size: NA
d_call: NA
v_call: TRBV30
cdr3_aa: CAWSWGTEAFF
cdr3_nt: TGTGCCTGGTCATGGGGCACCGAAGCTTTCTTT

j_call: TRBJ1-6
clone_size: once
d_call: NA
v_call: TRBV2
cdr3_aa: CASSDAVGNSPLHF
cdr3_nt: TGTGCCAGCAGTGACGCGGTTGGTAATTCACCCCTCCACTTT

j_call: TRBJ2-1
clone_size: NA
d_call: NA
v_call: TRBV7-6
cdr3_aa: CASSLGRPTDEQFF
cdr3_nt: TGTGCCAGCAGTCTAGGGCGGCCCACAGATGAGCAGTTCTTC

j_call: TRBJ1-2
clone_size: NA
d_call: NA
v_call: TRBV19
cdr3_aa: CASSTPLRGPHGYTF
cdr3_nt: TGTGCCAGTAGTACCCCGCTCAGGGGTCCGCACGGCTACACCTTC

j_call: TRBJ2-7
clone_size: NA
d_call: TRBD1
v_call: TRBV9
cdr3_aa: CASSVEGTGGYEQYF
cdr3_nt: TGTGCCAGCAGCGTAGAAGGGACAGGGGGCTACGAGCAGTACTTC

j_call: TRBJ2-5
clone_size: NA
d_call: NA
v_call: TRBV11-2
cdr3_aa: CASSLGAGRNQETQYF
cdr3_nt: TGTGCCAGCAGCTTAGGCGCGGGCCGCAACCAAGAGACCCAGTACTTC

j_call: TRBJ2-7
clone_size: NA
d_call: NA
v_call: TRBV11-3
cdr3_aa: CASSLGSAYEQYF
cdr3_nt: TGTGCCAGCAGCTTAGGGTCCGCCTACGAGCAGTACTTC